Sequencing of this T cell receptor (beta chain) was carried out in a study of CD8 T cells in Susac syndrome. V dropped 2 bases and J dropped 6 bases, with 13 bases sitting between them. CDR3 size: 14 residues. Germline CDR1 SGHTA, CDR2 FQGTGA. TCR beta sequences were obtained from blood CD8+ and CD4+ T cells. TEMRA cells underwent FACS enrichment and CD8+ and CD4+ T cells underwent negative isolation. Random hexamers served to reverse transcribe about 0.45 to 1 ug RNA. TCRdb ran MiXCR on the immunoSEQ multiplex PCR reads and lists one entry per CDR3 protein. This table holds fewer than 150,000 distinct CDR3 sequences, 94% found once.

The TCR sequence derives from a human donor in good health. The V gene is TRBV7-3, the J gene TRBJ1-1; maybe TRBD1 (6 bases). The material sequenced was CD8+ T cells from PBMCs. CDR3 residues: CASSLLQGGAEAFF. CDR3 coding DNA: TGTGCCAGCAGCTTATTACAGGGAGGGGCTGAAGCTTTCTTT.